The 20 T cell receptor beta chains below come from one sample, sequenced in a study of OX40 agonist ivuxolimab in advanced cancers. Produced via immunoSEQ multiplex PCR; TCRdb's table is partial and in-frame only. The sample includes around 27,000 clones, approximately 81% of them seen just once. Specimen: CD4+ or CD8+ T cells sorted from blood, collected in a trial of the OX40 agonist ivuxolimab. The receptors originated from an adult with an advanced solid tumor such as melanoma, head and neck, liver or kidney cancer.

CDR3 residues: CASSLALGGGELFF. CDR3 sequence (DNA): TGTGCCAGCAGCTTAGCGCTGGGAGGCGGGGAGCTGTTTTTT. The chain has TRBV7-9 and TRBJ2-2, with a weak D call TRBD2 (6 bases). Deletions cut 0 bases from V and 7 bases from J, with 9 bases between. This CDR3 spans 14 amino acids. Germline loops: CDR1 SEHNR, CDR2 FQNEAQ (reference sequence).

This clone was seen once. The chain has TRBV7-3 and TRBJ2-3, with 7 bases identical to TRBD1. The CDR3 has 16 residues. Germline V CDR1 and CDR2: SGHTA, FQGTGA. V shed 2 bases and J 1 base; nucleotides not matched to a gene: 6. DNA for the CDR3: TGTGCCAGCAGCTTATTCAGGGGGACGGGCACAGATACGCAGTATTTT. Protein product: CASSLFRGTGTDTQYF.

The CDR3 DNA reads as TGTGCCAGCAGTGAACCGACCTGGATTCAGTACTTC. Translating it yields CASSEPTWIQYF. The rearrangement links TRBV6-1 to TRBJ2-4; D gene uncertain. Germline values: CDR1 MNHNS, CDR2 SASEGT. The V end lost 2 bases, the J end lost 10 bases, and 9 bases lay between the germline ends. The CDR3 runs 12 residues.

The chain couples TRBV4-1 to TRBJ2-7; D is ambiguous. Between the trimmed V and J ends, which lost 1 base and 5 bases, there was a span of 9 bases. The CDR3 has 13 amino acids. Germline values: CDR1 MGHRA, CDR2 YSYEKL. The CDR3 reads CASSQVPGDEQYF. In DNA form, the CDR3 reads TGCGCCAGCAGCCAAGTTCCAGGAGACGAGCAGTACTTC.

This rearrangement joins TRBV5-5 to TRBJ2-5, with 8 bases matching TRBD1. The ends lost 5 bases at V and 5 bases at J; junction bases unmatched: 11. Germline values: CDR1 SGHKS, CDR2 YYEKEE (reference sequence). The CDR3 has 15 residues. CDR3 in DNA: TGTGCCAGCAGTAATCCCGGGACAGGCTCTGAGACCCAGTACTTC. Translated, it gives CASSNPGTGSETQYF.

J is TRBJ2-3 and V is TRBV7-8; 12 bases line up with TRBD2. CDR3 length: 16 amino acids. V lost 11 bases and J lost 3; bases outside the gene matches: 12. Germline V lookup: CDR1 SGHVS, CDR2 FQNEAQ. The CDR3 DNA reads TGTGCCCATCCTTCTAGCGGGAGGGGGAGGACAGATACGCAGTATTTT. Translated: CAHPSSGRGRTDTQYF.

The V and J genes are TRBV5-6 and TRBJ2-7; D is undetermined. The V and J ends lost 2 bases and 3 bases respectively, with 9 bases between them. Germline lookup yields CDR1 SGHDT and CDR2 YYEEEE. This CDR3 contains 13 residues. In DNA, the CDR3 is TGTGCCAGCAGCTTACCCCCTGGCTACGAGCAGTACTTC. This codes for CASSLPPGYEQYF.

The CDR3 loop is CASSSGGASNEQFF. The CDR3, as DNA: TGTGCCAGCAGTAGCGGGGGGGCAAGCAATGAGCAGTTCTTC. The chain couples TRBV6-6 to TRBJ2-1, with 10 bases lining up with TRBD2. Germline CDR1 is MNHNY and CDR2 is SVGAGI (reference sequence). V lost 5 bases to trimming and J lost 6 bases; unmatched junction nucleotides: 4. This CDR3 contains 14 residues.

J is TRBJ1-2 and V is TRBV7-9, with D possibly matching TRBD1 (6 bases). This CDR3 has 11 residues. Looked up from germline, CDR1 is SEHNR and CDR2 is FQNEAQ (reference sequence). V gave up 4 bases and J gave up 8 bases, with 8 bases separating them. CDR3 loop: CASSSGEGYTF. CDR3 sequence (DNA): TGTGCCAGCAGCTCAGGGGAAGGCTACACCTTC.

This CDR3 reads CSVEDWGNYGYTF. The CDR3 nucleotides read TGCAGCGTTGAAGATTGGGGTAACTATGGCTACACCTTC. This sequence joins TRBV29-1 and TRBJ1-2; no firm D call. This CDR3 has 13 amino acids. V lost 0 bases and J 1 base, leaving 6 bases between the germline ends. The germline V gene has CDR1 SQVTM and CDR2 ANQGSEA.

V is TRBV27 and J is TRBJ1-2; no clear D gene. The germline CDR1 and CDR2 sequences are MNHEY and SMNVEV (reference sequence). The CDR3 is 16 amino acids. V lost 5 bases and J lost 6, with 22 bases in between. The CDR3 coding sequence is TGTGCCAGCAGTCCCGGGGTCCCATTTTTGGGAAATGGCTACACCTTC. It translates to CASSPGVPFLGNGYTF.

The CDR3 DNA is TGTGCCACCAGCCAAGAGGCCGCCTCTGGGGCCAACGTCCTGACTTTC. It is translated as CATSQEAASGANVLTF. The V gene is TRBV15, the J gene TRBJ2-6; D not certain. Germline CDR1 LNHNV, CDR2 YYDKDF (reference sequence). V lost 5 bases and J 0 bases, leaving 11 bases between the germline ends. The CDR3 has 16 residues.

The rearrangement uses TRBV7-6 and TRBJ2-1; D gene unclear. This CDR3 has 15 amino acids. V was cut by 1 base and J by 8 bases, with 15 bases left in between. Germline CDR1 reads SGHVS; CDR2 reads FNYEAQ. The CDR3 DNA follows: TGTGCCAGCAGCTTAGGGGTGGCCCCGAGAGATGAGCAGTTCTTC. This encodes CASSLGVAPRDEQFF.

The J gene is TRBJ2-7, the V gene TRBV5-6, with D perhaps TRBD1 or TRBD2 (5 bases each). V lost 5 bases, J lost 5 bases, and 20 bases lay in between. The V gene's germline CDR1 is SGHDT and CDR2 YYEEEE. This CDR3 comprises 15 residues. CDR3 coding DNA: TGTGCCAGCAGGCCCCGGGACCGCGGCCAGCACGAGCAGTACTTC. The encoded protein is CASRPRDRGQHEQYF.

This chain uses TRBV7-9 with TRBJ1-5, with D unresolved. CDR1 and CDR2 (germline): SEHNR, FQNEAQ (reference sequence). The CDR3 is 12 residues long. Trimming took off 5 bases at V and 4 bases at J, with 6 bases between the two ends. CDR3 sequence reads: CASSPLNQPQHF. The DNA of the CDR3 is TGTGCCAGCAGCCCGTTGAATCAGCCCCAGCATTTT.

The chain uses TRBV5-4 and TRBJ2-3; TRBD2 agrees at 16 bases. The CDR3 is 17 amino acids. V dropped 4 bases and J dropped 4; count of bases not matched to a gene: 6. Germline loops: CDR1 SGHNT, CDR2 YYREEE (reference sequence). Written as DNA, the CDR3 is TGTGCCAGCAGCCAGGGACTAGCGGGAGGGCCCGCAGATACGCAGTATTTT. Amino acids: CASSQGLAGGPADTQYF.

This rearrangement joins TRBV7-8 to TRBJ2-7; D is possibly TRBD1 (6 bases). CDR1 is SGHVS and CDR2 is FQNEAQ in the germline V gene. The CDR3 is 15 residues long. V dropped 3 bases and J dropped 1 base, with 13 bases sitting between them. Written as DNA, the CDR3 is TGTGCCAGCAGCTTGGCCGGGACAATTTCCTACGAGCAGTACTTC. Its protein product is CASSLAGTISYEQYF.

The V and J genes are TRBV4-2 and TRBJ2-3, with TRBD2 matching 7 bases. The trim removed 2 bases at V and 3 bases at J, leaving 5 bases unmatched. From germline, CDR1 is LGHNA and CDR2 YNFKEQ. This CDR3 comprises 15 residues. In nucleotides, the CDR3 is TGTGCCAGCAGCCAATTATGGGGGGGGACAGATACGCAGTATTTT. Its translation: CASSQLWGGTDTQYF.

V gene TRBV4-3 combines with J gene TRBJ2-5; 13 nucleotides agree with TRBD2. J lost 5 bases, V lost 4 bases, and 10 bases had no gene match. Germline CDR1 is LGHNA and CDR2 is YSLEER. This CDR3 is 17 amino acids long. In nucleotides, the CDR3 is TGCGCCAGCAGCCCATCAACTAGCGGGGGGGCCTTGGAGACCCAGTACTTC. It is translated as CASSPSTSGGALETQYF.

The chain combines TRBV28 with TRBJ1-4; D might be TRBD1 (5 bases). In germline, CDR1 is MDHEN, CDR2 SYDVKM. Trimming pared 6 bases from V and 7 bases from J, leaving 18 bases between. CDR3 length equals 15 residues. CDR3 residues: CASRLQGTFAEKLFF. The CDR3 nucleotides are TGTGCCAGCAGACTCCAGGGTACCTTCGCTGAAAAACTGTTTTTT.